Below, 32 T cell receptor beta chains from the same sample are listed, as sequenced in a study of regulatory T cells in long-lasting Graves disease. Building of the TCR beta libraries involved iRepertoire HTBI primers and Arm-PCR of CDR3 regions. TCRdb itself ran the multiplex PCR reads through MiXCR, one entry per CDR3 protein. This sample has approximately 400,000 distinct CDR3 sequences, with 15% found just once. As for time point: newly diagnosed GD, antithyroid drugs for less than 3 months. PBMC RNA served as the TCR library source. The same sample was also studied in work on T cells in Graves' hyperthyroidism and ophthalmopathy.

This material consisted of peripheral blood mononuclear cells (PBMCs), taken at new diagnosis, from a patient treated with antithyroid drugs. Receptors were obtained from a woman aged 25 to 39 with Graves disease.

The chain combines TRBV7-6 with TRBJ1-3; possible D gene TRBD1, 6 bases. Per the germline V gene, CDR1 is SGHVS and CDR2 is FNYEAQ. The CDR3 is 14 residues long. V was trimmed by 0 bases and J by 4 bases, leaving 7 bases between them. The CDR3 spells CASSLAGGGNTIYF. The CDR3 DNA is TGTGCCAGCAGCTTAGCAGGGGGAGGAAACACCATATATTTT.

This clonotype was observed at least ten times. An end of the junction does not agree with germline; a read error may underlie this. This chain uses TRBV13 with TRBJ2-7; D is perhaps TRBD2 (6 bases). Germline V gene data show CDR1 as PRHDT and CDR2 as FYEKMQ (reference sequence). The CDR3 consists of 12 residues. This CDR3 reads CASSRGAGEQHF. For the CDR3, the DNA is TGTGCCAGCAGCCGAGGAGCGGGCGAGCAGCACTTC.

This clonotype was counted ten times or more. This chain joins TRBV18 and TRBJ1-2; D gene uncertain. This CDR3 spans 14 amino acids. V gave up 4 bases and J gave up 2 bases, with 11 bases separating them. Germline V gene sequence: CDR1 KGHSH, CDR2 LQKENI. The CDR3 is CASSLGVANYGYTF. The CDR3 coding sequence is TGTGCCAGCTCACTTGGGGTCGCCAACTATGGCTACACCTTC.

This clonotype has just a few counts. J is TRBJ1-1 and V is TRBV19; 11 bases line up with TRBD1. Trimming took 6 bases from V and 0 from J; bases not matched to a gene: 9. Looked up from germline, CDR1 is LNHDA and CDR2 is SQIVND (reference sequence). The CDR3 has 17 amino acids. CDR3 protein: CASSFGTGGIMNTEAFF. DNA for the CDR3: TGTGCCAGTAGCTTCGGGACAGGGGGAATTATGAACACTGAAGCTTTCTTT.

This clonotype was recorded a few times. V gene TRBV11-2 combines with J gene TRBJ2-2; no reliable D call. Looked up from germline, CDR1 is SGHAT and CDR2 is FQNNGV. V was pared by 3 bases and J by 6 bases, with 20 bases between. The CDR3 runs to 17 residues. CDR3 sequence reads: CASSFMASHLGAGELFF. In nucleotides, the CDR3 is TGTGCCAGCAGCTTCATGGCATCACATCTCGGAGCCGGGGAGCTGTTTTTT.

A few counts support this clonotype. CDR3 sequence: CASRVDRVNTEAFF. The DNA of the CDR3 is TGCGCCAGCAGGGTAGACAGGGTGAACACTGAAGCTTTCTTT. This chain joins TRBV5-1 and TRBJ1-1, with 7 nucleotides matching TRBD1. This CDR3 contains 14 residues. Germline trimming cut 5 bases from V and 0 bases from J; bases unmatched to any gene: 4. Germline V gene lookup returns CDR1 SGHRS and CDR2 YFSETQ.

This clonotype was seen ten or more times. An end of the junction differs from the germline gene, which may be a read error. CDR3 protein: CASSEAGTNVVTEAFF. CDR3 DNA sequence: TGTGCCAGCAGCGAAGCCGGGACAAATGTTGTCACTGAAGCTTTCTTT. The chain recombines TRBV2 with TRBJ1-1; weak D call: TRBD1 (6 bases). CDR1 and CDR2 from the germline V gene are SNHLY and FYNNEI. CDR3 size: 16 residues.

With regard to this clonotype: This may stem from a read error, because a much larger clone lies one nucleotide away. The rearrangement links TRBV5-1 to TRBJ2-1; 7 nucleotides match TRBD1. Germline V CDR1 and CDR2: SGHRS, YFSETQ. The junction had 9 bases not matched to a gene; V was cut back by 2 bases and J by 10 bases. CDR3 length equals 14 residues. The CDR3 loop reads CASSFNRGIYEQFF. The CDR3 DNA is TGCGCCAGCAGCTTTAACAGGGGAATCTACGAGCAGTTCTTC.

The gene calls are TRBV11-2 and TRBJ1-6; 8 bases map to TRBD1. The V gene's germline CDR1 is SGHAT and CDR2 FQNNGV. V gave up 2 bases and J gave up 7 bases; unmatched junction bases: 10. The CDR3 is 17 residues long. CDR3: CASSLHLSQGANSPLHF. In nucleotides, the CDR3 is TGTGCCAGCAGCTTACATTTATCCCAGGGGGCGAATTCACCCCTCCACTTT.

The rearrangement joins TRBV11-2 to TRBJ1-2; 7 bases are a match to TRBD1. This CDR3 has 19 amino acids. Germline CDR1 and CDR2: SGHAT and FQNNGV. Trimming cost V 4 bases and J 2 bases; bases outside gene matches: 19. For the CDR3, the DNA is TGTGCCAGCAGCTCCTACCCGCGTCAGGGGGTTCAGTCGAACTATGGCTACACCTTC. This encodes CASSSYPRQGVQSNYGYTF.

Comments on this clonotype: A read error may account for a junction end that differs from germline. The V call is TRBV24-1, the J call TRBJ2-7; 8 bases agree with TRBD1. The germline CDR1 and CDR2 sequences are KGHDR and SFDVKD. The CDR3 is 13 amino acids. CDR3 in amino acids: CTTSDRGTGEQYF. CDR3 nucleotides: TGTACCACCAGTGACCGTGGGACAGGCGAGCAGTACTTC.

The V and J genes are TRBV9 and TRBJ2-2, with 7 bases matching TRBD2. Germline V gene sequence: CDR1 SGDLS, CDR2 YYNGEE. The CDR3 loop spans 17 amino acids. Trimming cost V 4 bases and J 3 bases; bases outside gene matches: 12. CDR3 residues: CASSMSGRLADTGELFF. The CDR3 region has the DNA TGTGCCAGCAGCATGTCAGGGCGACTAGCCGACACCGGGGAGCTGTTTTTT.

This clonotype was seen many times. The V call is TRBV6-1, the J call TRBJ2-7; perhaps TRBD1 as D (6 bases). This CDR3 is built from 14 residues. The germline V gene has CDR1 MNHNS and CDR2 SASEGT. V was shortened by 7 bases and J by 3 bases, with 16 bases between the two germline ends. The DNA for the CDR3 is TGTGCCAGCAAGAATACAGGGTCCTTCTACGAGCAGTACTTC. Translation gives CASKNTGSFYEQYF.

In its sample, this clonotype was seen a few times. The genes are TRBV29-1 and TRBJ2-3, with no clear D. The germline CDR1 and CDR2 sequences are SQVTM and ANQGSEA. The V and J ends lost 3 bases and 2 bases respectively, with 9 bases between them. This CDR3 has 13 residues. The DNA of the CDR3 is TGCAGCGTTGAGATAGATAACACAGATACGCAGTATTTT. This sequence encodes CSVEIDNTDTQYF.

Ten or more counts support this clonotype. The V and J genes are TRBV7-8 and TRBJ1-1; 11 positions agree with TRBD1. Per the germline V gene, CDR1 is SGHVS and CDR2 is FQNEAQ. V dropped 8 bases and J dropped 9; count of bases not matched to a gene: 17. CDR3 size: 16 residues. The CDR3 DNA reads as TGTGCCAGCTCGCTAATGGGACAGGGGGAAGCGGGACAAGCTTTCTTT. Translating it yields CASSLMGQGEAGQAFF.

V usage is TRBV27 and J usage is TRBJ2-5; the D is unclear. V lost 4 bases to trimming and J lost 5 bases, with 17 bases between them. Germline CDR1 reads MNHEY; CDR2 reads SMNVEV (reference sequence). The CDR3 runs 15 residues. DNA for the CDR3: TGTGCCAGCAGTTCGGAGTCGGCCCTGGGGGAGACCCAGTACTTC. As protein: CASSSESALGETQYF.

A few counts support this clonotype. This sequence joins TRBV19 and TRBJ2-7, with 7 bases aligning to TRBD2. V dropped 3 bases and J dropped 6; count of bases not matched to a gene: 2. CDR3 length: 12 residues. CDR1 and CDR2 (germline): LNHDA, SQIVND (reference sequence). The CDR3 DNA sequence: TGTGCCAGTAGTATGGGAGGGGCCGAGCAGTACTTC. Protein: CASSMGGAEQYF.

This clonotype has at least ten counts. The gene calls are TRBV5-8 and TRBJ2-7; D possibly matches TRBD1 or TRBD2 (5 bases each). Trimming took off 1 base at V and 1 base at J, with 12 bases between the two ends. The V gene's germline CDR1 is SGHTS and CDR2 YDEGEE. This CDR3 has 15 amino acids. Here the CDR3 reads CASSLRDAVSYEQYF. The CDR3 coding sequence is TGTGCCAGCAGCTTGAGGGACGCCGTTTCCTACGAGCAGTACTTC.

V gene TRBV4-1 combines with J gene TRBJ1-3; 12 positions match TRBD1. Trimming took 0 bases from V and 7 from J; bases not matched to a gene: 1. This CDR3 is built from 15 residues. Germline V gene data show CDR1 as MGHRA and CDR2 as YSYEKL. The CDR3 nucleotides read TGCGCCAGCAGCCAAGAGGGACAGGGGGCCAACACCATATATTTT. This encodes CASSQEGQGANTIYF.

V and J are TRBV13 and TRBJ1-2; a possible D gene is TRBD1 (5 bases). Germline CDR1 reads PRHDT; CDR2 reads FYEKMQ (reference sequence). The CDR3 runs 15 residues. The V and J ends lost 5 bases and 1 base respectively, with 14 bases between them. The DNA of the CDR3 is TGTGCCAGCAGCCTCGGGACGCCCTTTAACTATGGCTACACCTTC. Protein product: CASSLGTPFNYGYTF.

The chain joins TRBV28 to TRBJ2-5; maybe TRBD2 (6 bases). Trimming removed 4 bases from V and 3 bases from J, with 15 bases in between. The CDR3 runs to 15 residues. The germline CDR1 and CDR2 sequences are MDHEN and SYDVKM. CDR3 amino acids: CASSSLRSGEETQYF. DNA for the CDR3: TGTGCCAGCAGTTCCCTTAGGTCGGGGGAAGAGACCCAGTACTTC.

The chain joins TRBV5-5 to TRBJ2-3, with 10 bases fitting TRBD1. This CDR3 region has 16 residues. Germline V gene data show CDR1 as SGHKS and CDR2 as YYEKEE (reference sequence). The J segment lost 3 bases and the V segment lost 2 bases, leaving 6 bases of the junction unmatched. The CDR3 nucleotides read TGTGCCAGCAGCTTACCTCCGGGACAGGGGACAGATACGCAGTATTTT. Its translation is CASSLPPGQGTDTQYF.

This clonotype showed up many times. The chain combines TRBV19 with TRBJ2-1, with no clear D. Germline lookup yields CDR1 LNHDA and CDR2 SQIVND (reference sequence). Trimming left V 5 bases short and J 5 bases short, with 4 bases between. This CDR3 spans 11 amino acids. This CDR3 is CASSRHNEQFF. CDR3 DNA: TGTGCCAGTAGTCGGCACAATGAGCAGTTCTTC.

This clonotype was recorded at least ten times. The CDR3 DNA reads as TGCAGCGTGATGGCAGGGATGAACACTGAAGCTTTCTTT. It yields the protein CSVMAGMNTEAFF. This chain joins TRBV29-1 and TRBJ1-1; tentatively, D is TRBD1 (5 bases). Trimming left V 6 bases short and J 0 bases short, with 11 bases between. Germline V gene sequence: CDR1 SQVTM, CDR2 ANQGSEA. The CDR3 has 13 amino acids.

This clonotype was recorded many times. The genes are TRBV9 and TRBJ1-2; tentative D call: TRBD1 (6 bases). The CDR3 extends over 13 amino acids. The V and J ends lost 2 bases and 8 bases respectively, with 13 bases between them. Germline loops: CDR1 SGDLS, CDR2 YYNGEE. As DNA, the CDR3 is TGTGCCAGCAGCGTTCAGGGGCAGTCGGGCTACACCTTC. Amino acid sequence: CASSVQGQSGYTF. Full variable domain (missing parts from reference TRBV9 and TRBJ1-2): DSGVTQTPKHLITATGQRVTLRCSPRSGDLSVYWYQQSLDQGLQFLIQYYNGEERAKGNILERFSAQQFPDLHSELNLSSLELGDSALYFCASSVQGQSGYTFGSGTRLTVV.

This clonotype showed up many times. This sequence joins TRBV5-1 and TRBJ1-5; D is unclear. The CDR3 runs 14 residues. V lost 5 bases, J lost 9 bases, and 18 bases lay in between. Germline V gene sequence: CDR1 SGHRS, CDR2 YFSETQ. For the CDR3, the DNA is TGCGCCAGCAGTCAAGACGGCGGGCGGGGGCCCCAGCATTTT. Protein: CASSQDGGRGPQHF.

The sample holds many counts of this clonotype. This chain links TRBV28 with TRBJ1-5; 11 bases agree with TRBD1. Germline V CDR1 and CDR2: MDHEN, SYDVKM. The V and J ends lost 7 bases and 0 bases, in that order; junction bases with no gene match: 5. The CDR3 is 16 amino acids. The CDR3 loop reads CASTPDRGLSNQPQHF. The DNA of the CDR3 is TGTGCCAGCACCCCGGACAGGGGGCTTAGCAATCAGCCCCAGCATTTT.

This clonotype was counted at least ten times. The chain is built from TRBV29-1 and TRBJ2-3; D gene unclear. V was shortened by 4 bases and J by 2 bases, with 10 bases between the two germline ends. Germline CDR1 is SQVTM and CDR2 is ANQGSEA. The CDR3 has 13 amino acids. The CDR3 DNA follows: TGCAGCGTTGTAAGCAGGTTCACAGATACGCAGTATTTT. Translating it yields CSVVSRFTDTQYF.

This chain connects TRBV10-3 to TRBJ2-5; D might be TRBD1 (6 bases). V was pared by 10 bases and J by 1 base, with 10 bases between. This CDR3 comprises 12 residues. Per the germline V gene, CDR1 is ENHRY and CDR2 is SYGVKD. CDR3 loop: CASTTGQETQYF. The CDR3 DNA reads TGTGCCAGCACGACAGGCCAAGAGACCCAGTACTTC.

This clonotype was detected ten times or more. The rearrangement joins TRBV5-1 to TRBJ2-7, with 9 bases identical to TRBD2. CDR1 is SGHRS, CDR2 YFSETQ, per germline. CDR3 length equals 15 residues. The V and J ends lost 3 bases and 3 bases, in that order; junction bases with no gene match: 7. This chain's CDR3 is CASSSRLAESYEQYF. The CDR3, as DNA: TGCGCCAGCAGCTCTCGACTAGCGGAAAGCTACGAGCAGTACTTC.

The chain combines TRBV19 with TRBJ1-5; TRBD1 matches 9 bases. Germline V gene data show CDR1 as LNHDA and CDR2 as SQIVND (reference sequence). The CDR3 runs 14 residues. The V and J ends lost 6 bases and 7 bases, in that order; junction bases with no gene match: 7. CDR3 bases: TGTGCCAGTAGATGGACAGGGGAAAGGCAGCCCCAGCATTTT. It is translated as CASRWTGERQPQHF. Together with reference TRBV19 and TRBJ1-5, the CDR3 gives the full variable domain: DGGITQSPKYLFRKEGQNVTLSCEQNLNHDAMYWYRQDPGQGLRLIYYSQIVNDFQKGDIAEGYSVSREKKESFPLTVTSAQKNPTAFYLCASRWTGERQPQHFGDGTRLSIL.

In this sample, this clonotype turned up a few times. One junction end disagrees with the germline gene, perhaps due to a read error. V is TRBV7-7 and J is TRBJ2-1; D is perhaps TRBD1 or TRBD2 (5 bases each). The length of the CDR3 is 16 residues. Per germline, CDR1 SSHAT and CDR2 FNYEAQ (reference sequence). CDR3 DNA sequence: TGTGCTAGCAGCCTCCACTCGGGGCAAAATTACAATGAGCAGTTCTTC. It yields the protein CASSLHSGQNYNEQFF.